This record concerns one T cell receptor beta chain sequence. What it binds is not known. This sample is drawn from a study of cytomegalovirus exposure and HLA in healthy donors. Per the germline V gene, CDR1 is MNHNS and CDR2 is SASEGT. Between the trimmed V and J ends, which lost 6 bases and 3 bases, there was a span of 3 bases. CDR3 length: 11 residues. Whole-study findings and limits: Listed as cytomegalovirus-associated were 150 to 200 TCR beta chains.

Profiling relied on immunoSEQ multiplex PCR, and the TCRdb table lists in-frame clones only, not all of them. This sample has 100,000 to 150,000 clones, with approximately 94% found just once. This receptor was obtained from a woman aged 18-29 years in good health and CMV-seronegative. The material sequenced was PBMCs. J is TRBJ2-4 and V is TRBV6-1; D gene unclear. The CDR3 is CASSHKNIQYF. The DNA for the CDR3 is TGTGCCAGCAGCCACAAAAACATTCAGTACTTC.